One sample yielded the 12 T cell receptor beta chains listed below, sequenced in a study of shared T cell receptors in the human thymus. Only in-frame clones appear in the TCRdb table, and some are missing; sequencing was by immunoSEQ multiplex PCR. The sample has roughly 550,000 clones; around 78% are singletons. Another study also made use of these data, one on human thymus T cells.

Input material: thymocytes. The receptors derive from a boy in the first two years of life with a congenital heart defect.

The chain carries TRBV9 and TRBJ1-2; TRBD1 matches 8 bases. Germline V gene data show CDR1 as SGDLS and CDR2 as YYNGEE. V lost 0 bases, J lost 4 bases, and 5 bases stayed unmatched. This CDR3 has 15 amino acids. CDR3 protein: CASSVGPGQAYGYTF. CDR3 bases: TGTGCCAGCAGCGTAGGGCCGGGACAGGCCTATGGCTACACCTTC.

The V call is TRBV10-1, the J call TRBJ2-1; 8 bases are shared with TRBD1. V trimming: 0 bases; J trimming: 3 bases; junction bases outside the gene matches: 7. This CDR3 has 17 amino acids. Germline-derived CDR1 and CDR2 are WNHNN and SYGVQD (reference sequence). The CDR3 coding sequence is TGCGCCAGCAGTGAGTCGACGTCAGGGGGCCTCTACAATGAGCAGTTCTTC. This gives the protein CASSESTSGGLYNEQFF.

The V call is TRBV6-5, the J call TRBJ1-2; D uncertain. V dropped 7 bases and J dropped 2 bases, with 17 bases sitting between them. Looked up from germline, CDR1 is MNHEY and CDR2 is SVGAGI. The CDR3 totals 15 residues. This chain's CDR3 is CASTPLLRGNYGYTF. Here the CDR3 DNA reads TGTGCCAGCACTCCTCTTTTGCGCGGGAACTATGGCTACACCTTC.

This rearrangement joins TRBV4-3 to TRBJ2-4; 10 positions agree with TRBD2. The CDR3 length is 20 residues. Germline V gene data show CDR1 as LGHNA and CDR2 as YSLEER. Germline trimming cut 2 bases from V and 1 base from J; bases unmatched to any gene: 14. The CDR3 region has the DNA TGCGCCAGCAGCCAAAGGGCCCCCAGCGGGAGGGTCATGGCCAAAAACATTCAGTACTTC. The encoded protein is CASSQRAPSGRVMAKNIQYF.

This rearrangement joins TRBV10-1 to TRBJ2-7; 8 positions match TRBD2. The V segment lost 2 bases and the J segment 4 bases; nucleotides outside the gene matches: 10. The CDR3 has 16 residues. Germline V CDR1 and CDR2: WNHNN, SYGVQD (reference sequence). CDR3 sequence reads: CASSERAGLGGYEQYF. The CDR3 coding sequence is TGCGCCAGCAGTGAGAGGGCGGGACTAGGGGGGTACGAGCAGTACTTC.

The chain combines TRBV11-1 with TRBJ2-6; no clear D. Trimming took 6 bases from V and 0 from J, leaving 9 bases between them. CDR1 is SGHAT and CDR2 is FQDESV in the germline V gene (reference sequence). The CDR3 consists of 15 residues. CDR3 sequence: CASSFLSSGANVLTF. CDR3 in DNA: TGTGCCAGCAGTTTCCTCTCCTCTGGGGCCAACGTCCTGACTTTC.

This chain connects TRBV30 to TRBJ2-7; 14 bases map to TRBD2. Germline V lookup: CDR1 GTSNPN, CDR2 SVGIG (reference sequence). Trimming removed 3 bases from V and 3 bases from J; junction bases left unmatched: 10. The CDR3 sequence is 17 residues long. DNA of the CDR3: TGTGCCTGGAGGGAGAGACTAGCGGGAGGGCCCCACTACGAGCAGTACTTC. Its translation: CAWRERLAGGPHYEQYF. Supplemented by reference TRBV30 and TRBJ2-7, the full variable domain reads SQTIHQWPATLVQPVGSPLSLECTVEGTSNPNLYWYRQAAGRGLQLLFYSVGIGQISSEVPQNLSASRPQDRQFILSSKKLLLSDSGFYLCAWRERLAGGPHYEQYFGPGTRLTVT.

The rearrangement uses TRBV11-2 and TRBJ2-7, with TRBD2 matching over 8 bases. Germline CDR1 and CDR2: SGHAT and FQNNGV. The CDR3 runs 16 residues. V was clipped by 5 bases and J by 2 bases; unmatched bases: 11. The CDR3 region is CASSPLSAGGPYEQYF. The DNA for the CDR3 is TGTGCCAGCAGCCCCCTCTCTGCGGGAGGACCCTACGAGCAGTACTTC.

The chain combines TRBV7-9 with TRBJ2-7; D ambiguous. The ends were cut back, 7 bases at V and 3 bases at J, with 19 bases in the middle. This CDR3 comprises 15 residues. Looked up from germline, CDR1 is SEHNR and CDR2 is FQNEAQ (reference sequence). The CDR3 DNA sequence: TGTGCCAGCAACAAAAGCCCTGACGGCGGCTACGAGCAGTACTTC. Translated: CASNKSPDGGYEQYF.

For the CDR3, the DNA is TGTGCCTGGGACAGGGGGGAGAATCAGCCCCAGCATTTT. Translating it yields CAWDRGENQPQHF. The genes are TRBV30 and TRBJ1-5, with 9 bases matching TRBD1. The CDR3 runs 13 residues. Germline trimming cut 5 bases from V and 4 bases from J; bases unmatched to any gene: 3. CDR1 is GTSNPN and CDR2 is SVGIG in the germline V gene (reference sequence).

The chain combines TRBV27 with TRBJ2-7, with TRBD1 matching 9 bases. Trimming at V came to 5 bases and at J to 5 bases, leaving 7 bases not matched to a gene. CDR3 length: 14 amino acids. The V gene's germline CDR1 is MNHEY and CDR2 SMNVEV (reference sequence). CDR3 protein: CASSNGTGFHEQYF. The CDR3, as DNA: TGTGCCAGCAGTAACGGGACAGGGTTCCACGAGCAGTACTTC.

This clone occurred a few times. The J gene is TRBJ2-1, the V gene TRBV19; 7 positions agree with TRBD2. The CDR3 extends over 17 amino acids. Germline loops: CDR1 LNHDA, CDR2 SQIVND (reference sequence). Losses at the gene ends were 4 bases for V and 9 bases for J; bases not matched to a gene: 18. DNA for the CDR3: TGTGCCAGTAGTAACCTACCCCCTCGGGGGAGGGGCGGTGAGCAGTTCTTC. The encoded protein is CASSNLPPRGRGGEQFF.